The 26 T cell receptor beta chains below all came from one sample that was sequenced in a study of radiation and T cells in renal cell carcinoma. The repertoire was sequenced with immunoSEQ multiplex PCR; TCRdb's copy has only in-frame clones and lacks some. The table records some 10,000 clones, approximately 60% of them present only once. The treatment was: treatment-naive control, cytoreductive nephrectomy. The sequencing used tumor tissue, collected from a patient whose treatment was nephrectomy without radiotherapy. These receptors were taken from a man aged 60 to 75 with renal cell carcinoma.

This clone was counted between two and nine times. The chain recombines TRBV6-4 with TRBJ2-3; 7 positions match TRBD2. This CDR3 comprises 16 residues. The ends lost 6 bases at V and 5 bases at J; junction bases unmatched: 14. Germline CDR1 is MRHNA and CDR2 is SNTAGT. The CDR3 DNA follows: TGTGCCAGCAGCCTAGGGGCTAGCGGAAGAGGAGATACGCAGTATTTT. Residues: CASSLGASGRGDTQYF.

V gene TRBV7-9 combines with J gene TRBJ2-7; a possible D gene is TRBD2 (5 bases). In germline, CDR1 is SEHNR, CDR2 FQNEAQ (reference sequence). Trimming cost V 1 base and J 5 bases, with 9 bases left between them. The CDR3 has 13 amino acids. DNA of the CDR3: TGTGCCAGCAGCTTAGACGGGAACCACGAGCAGTACTTC. Translated: CASSLDGNHEQYF.

The chain uses TRBV5-4 and TRBJ2-5; 9 bases map to TRBD2. Judging by the DNA end, TRBJ2-7 fits better; the J call may be wrong. The CDR3 length is 16 residues. The germline gives CDR1 SGHNT, CDR2 YYREEE (reference sequence). The CDR3 here is CASTDSGGAGGDEQYF. The CDR3 DNA reads as TGTGCCAGCACCGACTCGGGGGGAGCGGGGGGTGACGAGCAGTACTTC.

This clone was detected once. The V call is TRBV7-3, the J call TRBJ2-3, with no clear D. V shed 4 bases and J shed 3 bases, with 8 bases lying between them. This CDR3 has 13 residues. Germline V gene data show CDR1 as SGHTA and CDR2 as FQGTGA. CDR3 residues: CASSYIVTDTQYF. CDR3 nucleotides: TGTGCCAGCAGCTACATAGTAACAGATACGCAGTATTTT.

This clone was observed once. The J gene is TRBJ2-1, the V gene TRBV7-2; the D is unclear. The CDR3 has 14 amino acids. CDR1 is SGHTA and CDR2 is FQGNSA in the germline V gene. Trimming took 5 bases from V and 10 from J, leaving 18 bases between them. The CDR3 region is CASSPYQKTWEQFF. The CDR3 DNA is TGTGCCAGCAGCCCCTATCAGAAGACATGGGAGCAGTTCTTC.

The rearrangement links TRBV30 to TRBJ1-6; no definite D call. Trimming removed 5 bases from V and 9 bases from J, with 14 bases in between. Germline V CDR1 and CDR2: GTSNPN, SVGIG (reference sequence). There are 13 residues in the CDR3. The CDR3 spells CAWWGRPGSPLHF. CDR3 DNA: TGTGCCTGGTGGGGTCGGCCGGGTTCACCCCTCCACTTT. Based on the CDR3 plus reference TRBV30 and TRBJ1-6, the full variable domain is SQTIHQWPATLVQPVGSPLSLECTVEGTSNPNLYWYRQAAGRGLQLLFYSVGIGQISSEVPQNLSASRPQDRQFILSSKKLLLSDSGFYLCAWWGRPGSPLHFGNGTRLTVT.

The gene calls are TRBV25-1 and TRBJ2-3; the match to TRBD2 covers 10 bases. This CDR3 contains 15 residues. V gave up 3 bases and J gave up 2 bases; unmatched junction bases: 2. Germline V gene sequence: CDR1 MGHDK, CDR2 SYGVNS. The CDR3, as DNA: TGTGCCAGCAGTGATAGCGGGGGGATCACAGATACGCAGTATTTT. As protein: CASSDSGGITDTQYF.

J is TRBJ2-1 and V is TRBV29-1; D call uncertain. This CDR3 has 15 amino acids. V was pared by 6 bases and J by 0 bases, with 15 bases between. Germline-derived CDR1 and CDR2 are SQVTM and ANQGSEA. CDR3 nucleotide sequence: TGCAGCGTCCCGTTATTTCTTGGCTCCTACAATGAGCAGTTCTTC. It encodes CSVPLFLGSYNEQFF.

This clone showed up just a few times. The chain joins TRBV10-2 to TRBJ2-2, with 10 bases that match TRBD2. V shed 6 bases, J shed 6 bases, and the junction held 7 bases outside the gene matches. The CDR3 has 15 residues. Germline-derived CDR1 and CDR2 are WSHSY and SAAADI. This CDR3 reads CASRARGTSAGELFF. For the CDR3, the DNA is TGCGCCAGCAGGGCACGAGGGACTAGCGCCGGGGAGCTGTTTTTT.

This chain connects TRBV18 to TRBJ2-3, with no clear D. V lost 1 base to trimming and J lost 2 bases, with 7 bases between them. The CDR3 sequence is 14 residues long. Germline-derived CDR1 and CDR2 are KGHSH and LQKENI. In nucleotides, the CDR3 is TGTGCCAGCTCACCACTGGCCTCCACAGATACGCAGTATTTT. It is translated as CASSPLASTDTQYF.

This chain links TRBV7-6 with TRBJ1-2; TRBD1 matches at 10 bases. V lost 0 bases to trimming and J lost 8 bases; unmatched junction nucleotides: 6. CDR3 size: 15 residues. Germline loops: CDR1 SGHVS, CDR2 FNYEAQ. The CDR3, as DNA: TGTGCCAGCAGCTTAGCGAGCGGGACAGGGGTGGGCTACACCTTC. Its protein is CASSLASGTGVGYTF.

The chain combines TRBV19 with TRBJ2-7; 8 bases are a match to TRBD2. The germline V gene has CDR1 LNHDA and CDR2 SQIVND (reference sequence). The ends lost 5 bases at V and 2 bases at J; junction bases unmatched: 5. The CDR3 sequence is 14 residues long. As DNA, the CDR3 is TGTGCCAGTAGTTTGGCGGGAGGTGCCTACGAGCAGTACTTC. Amino acid sequence: CASSLAGGAYEQYF.

This clone was found a few times. The chain recombines TRBV5-1 with TRBJ1-5; D not certain. The V gene's germline CDR1 is SGHRS and CDR2 YFSETQ. The CDR3 sequence is 15 residues long. V was pared by 0 bases and J by 1 base, with 8 bases between. Here the CDR3 reads CASSLGNQSNQPQHF. The CDR3 bases are TGCGCCAGCAGCTTGGGGAACCAGAGCAATCAGCCCCAGCATTTT.

The chain uses TRBV5-1 and TRBJ1-1, with D hard to call. This CDR3 region has 14 residues. In germline, CDR1 is SGHRS, CDR2 YFSETQ. With 5 bases removed from V and 4 bases from J, the gap between germline ends came to 15 bases. In DNA form, the CDR3 reads TGCGCCAGCAGTCACCGAGAGGAAGGCACTGAAGCTTTCTTT. It specifies CASSHREEGTEAFF.

This clone was seen a few times. The chain links TRBV30 to TRBJ2-1; 10 bases line up with TRBD2. The CDR3 is 14 amino acids. Trimming cost V 5 bases and J 2 bases; bases outside gene matches: 3. CDR1 GTSNPN and CDR2 SVGIG come from the germline V gene (reference sequence). CDR3 sequence (DNA): TGTGCCTGGGGGCTAGCGGGAGCCTACAATGAGCAGTTCTTC. Translating it yields CAWGLAGAYNEQFF.

The chain couples TRBV7-9 to TRBJ2-3; D perhaps matches TRBD2 (6 bases). Trimming removed 4 bases from V and 5 bases from J, with 16 bases in between. This CDR3 has 15 residues. Germline CDR1 is SEHNR and CDR2 is FQNEAQ (reference sequence). The chain's CDR3 is CASSSGAGYVDTQYF. In DNA form, the CDR3 reads TGTGCCAGCAGCTCCGGGGCGGGATACGTAGATACGCAGTATTTT.

This clone was observed a handful of times. The J gene is TRBJ2-2, the V gene TRBV7-2; D not certain. The CDR3 covers 14 residues. Germline lookup yields CDR1 SGHTA and CDR2 FQGNSA. V was shortened by 4 bases and J by 7 bases, with 13 bases between the two germline ends. CDR3 sequence (DNA): TGTGCCAGCAGCTCGTGGGGTTTGGGCGGGGAGCTGTTTTTT. Translation gives CASSSWGLGGELFF.

The V gene is TRBV2, the J gene TRBJ1-5; unclear D gene. Trimming took 3 bases from V and 5 from J, leaving 14 bases between them. The germline V gene encodes CDR1 SNHLY and CDR2 FYNNEI. CDR3 length: 15 residues. The CDR3 nucleotides are TGTGCCAGCAGTGAGGGCTGGGGAGGTTATCAGCCCCAGCATTTT. Translated, it gives CASSEGWGGYQPQHF.

The rearrangement uses TRBV19 and TRBJ2-2, with D uncertain. Germline assignment: CDR1 LNHDA and CDR2 SQIVND (reference sequence). V was cut by 7 bases and J by 4 bases, with 16 bases left in between. This CDR3 region has 15 residues. CDR3: CASKFSLGSTGELFF. As DNA, the CDR3 is TGTGCCAGTAAATTTAGTTTGGGCTCCACCGGGGAGCTGTTTTTT.

The chain combines TRBV5-1 with TRBJ2-7; no clear D gene. Germline V gene sequence: CDR1 SGHRS, CDR2 YFSETQ. The CDR3 spans 14 residues. Trimming took 1 base from V and 6 from J, leaving 14 bases between them. Here the CDR3 reads CASSLRQPPGEQYF. The DNA of the CDR3 is TGCGCCAGCAGCTTGCGGCAGCCCCCTGGCGAGCAGTACTTC.

The V call is TRBV5-1, the J call TRBJ1-4; D is ambiguous. The CDR3 length is 17 residues. V was pared by 0 bases and J by 0 bases, with 12 bases between. CDR1 and CDR2 from the germline V gene are SGHRS and YFSETQ. CDR3 amino acids: CASSLVGGGSTNEKLFF. Here the CDR3 DNA reads TGCGCCAGCAGCTTGGTGGGAGGAGGGTCAACTAATGAAAAACTGTTTTTT.

This chain joins TRBV5-1 and TRBJ2-2; D is unclear. CDR3 length: 15 residues. Trimming pared 0 bases from V and 7 bases from J, leaving 13 bases between. Germline V lookup: CDR1 SGHRS, CDR2 YFSETQ. The CDR3 coding sequence is TGCGCCAGCAGCTTGGTAGGTCAGTTTGACGGGGAGCTGTTTTTT. Translating gives CASSLVGQFDGELFF.

The chain combines TRBV28 with TRBJ2-5, with D hard to call. The CDR3 spans 13 residues. Germline lookup yields CDR1 MDHEN and CDR2 SYDVKM. Between the trimmed V and J ends, which lost 5 bases and 9 bases, there was a span of 16 bases. The CDR3 DNA is TGTGCCAGCAGTCCTCCATGGGGTGAGGCCCAGTACTTC. Protein sequence: CASSPPWGEAQYF.

V usage is TRBV28 and J usage is TRBJ1-4; TRBD1 aligns across 9 bases. From germline, CDR1 is MDHEN and CDR2 SYDVKM. This CDR3 is 15 amino acids long. The junction had 3 bases not matched to a gene; V was cut back by 3 bases and J by 4 bases. The CDR3 nucleotides read TGTGCCAGCAGTTTGTTGACAGGGGGTAATGAAAAACTGTTTTTT. Protein: CASSLLTGGNEKLFF.

V usage is TRBV30 and J usage is TRBJ1-2; 7 positions agree with TRBD1. There are 12 residues in the CDR3. Germline lookup yields CDR1 GTSNPN and CDR2 SVGIG (reference sequence). Losses at the gene ends were 8 bases for V and 5 bases for J; bases not matched to a gene: 8. Here the CDR3 DNA reads TGTGCCACTGAGGGACAGAGATATGGCTACACCTTC. Translated: CATEGQRYGYTF.

The V gene is TRBV29-1, the J gene TRBJ2-2; no reliable D call. Trimming took off 6 bases at V and 2 bases at J, with 22 bases between the two ends. The CDR3 spans 17 residues. Germline-derived CDR1 and CDR2 are SQVTM and ANQGSEA. CDR3 sequence: CSVGSREPGVNTGELFF. The DNA of the CDR3 is TGCAGCGTGGGCAGCAGAGAGCCCGGTGTCAACACCGGGGAGCTGTTTTTT.